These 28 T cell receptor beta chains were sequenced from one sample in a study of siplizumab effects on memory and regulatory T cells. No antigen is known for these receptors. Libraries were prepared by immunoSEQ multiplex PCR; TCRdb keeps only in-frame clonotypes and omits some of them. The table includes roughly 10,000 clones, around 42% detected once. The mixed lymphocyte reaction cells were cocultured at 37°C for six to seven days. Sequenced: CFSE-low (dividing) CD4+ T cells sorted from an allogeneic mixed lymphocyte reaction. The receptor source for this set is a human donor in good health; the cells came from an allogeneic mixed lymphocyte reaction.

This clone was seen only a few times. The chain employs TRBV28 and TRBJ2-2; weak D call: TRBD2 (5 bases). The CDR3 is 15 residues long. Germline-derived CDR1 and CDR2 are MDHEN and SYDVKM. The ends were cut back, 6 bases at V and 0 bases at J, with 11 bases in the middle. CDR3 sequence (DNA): TGTGCCAGCAGCCACCGGACTCCGAACACCGGGGAGCTGTTTTTT. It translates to CASSHRTPNTGELFF.

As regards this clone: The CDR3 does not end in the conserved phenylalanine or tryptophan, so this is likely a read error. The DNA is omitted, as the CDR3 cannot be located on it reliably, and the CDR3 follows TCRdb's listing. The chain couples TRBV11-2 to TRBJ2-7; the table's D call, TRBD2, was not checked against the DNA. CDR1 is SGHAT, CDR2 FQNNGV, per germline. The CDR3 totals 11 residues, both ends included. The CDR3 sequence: CASSAGGLLLY.

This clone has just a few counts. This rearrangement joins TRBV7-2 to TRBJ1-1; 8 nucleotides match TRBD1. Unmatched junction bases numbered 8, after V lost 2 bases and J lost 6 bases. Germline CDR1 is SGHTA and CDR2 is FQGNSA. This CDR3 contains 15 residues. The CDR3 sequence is CASSLRPGQAAEAFF. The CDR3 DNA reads TGTGCCAGCAGCTTACGGCCGGGACAGGCAGCTGAAGCTTTCTTT.

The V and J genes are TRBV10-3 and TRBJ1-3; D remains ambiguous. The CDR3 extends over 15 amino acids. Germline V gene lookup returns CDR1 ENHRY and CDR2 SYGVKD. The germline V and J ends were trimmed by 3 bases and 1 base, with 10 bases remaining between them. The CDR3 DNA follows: TGTGCCATCAGTGACCCCCATACTTCTGGAAACACCATATATTTT. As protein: CAISDPHTSGNTIYF.

CDR3 sequence (DNA): TGTGCCAGCAGTCGAGCGGAGCACTCCTACGAGCAGTACTTC. Translation gives CASSRAEHSYEQYF. This chain joins TRBV7-8 and TRBJ2-7; D might be TRBD2 (5 bases). This CDR3 region has 14 residues. V lost 6 bases and J 0 bases, leaving 12 bases between the germline ends. Germline V gene data show CDR1 as SGHVS and CDR2 as FQNEAQ.

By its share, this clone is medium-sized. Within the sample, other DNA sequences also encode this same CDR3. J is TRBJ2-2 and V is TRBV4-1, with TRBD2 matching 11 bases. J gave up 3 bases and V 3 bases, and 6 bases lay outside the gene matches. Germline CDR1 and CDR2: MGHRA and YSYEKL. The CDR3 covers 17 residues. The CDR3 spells CASSHDPGLADTGELFF. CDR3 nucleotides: TGCGCCAGCAGCCATGACCCGGGACTAGCGGACACCGGGGAGCTGTTTTTT.

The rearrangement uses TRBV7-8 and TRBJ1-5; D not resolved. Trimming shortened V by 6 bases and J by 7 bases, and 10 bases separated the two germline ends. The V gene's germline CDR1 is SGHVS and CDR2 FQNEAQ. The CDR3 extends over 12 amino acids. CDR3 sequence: CASSLPGQPQHF. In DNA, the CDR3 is TGTGCCAGCAGTCTGCCGGGACAGCCCCAGCATTTT.

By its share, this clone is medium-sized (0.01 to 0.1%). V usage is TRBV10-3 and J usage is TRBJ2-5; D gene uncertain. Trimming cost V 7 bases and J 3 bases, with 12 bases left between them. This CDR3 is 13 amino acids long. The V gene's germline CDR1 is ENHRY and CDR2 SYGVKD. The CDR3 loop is CAINHAREETQYF. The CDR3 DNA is TGTGCCATCAATCACGCTAGGGAAGAGACCCAGTACTTC.

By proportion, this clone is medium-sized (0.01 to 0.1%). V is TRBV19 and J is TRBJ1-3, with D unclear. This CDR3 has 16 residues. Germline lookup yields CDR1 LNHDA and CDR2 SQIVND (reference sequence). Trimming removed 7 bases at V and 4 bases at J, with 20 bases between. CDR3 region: CASTLKTGRWGNTIYF. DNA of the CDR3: TGTGCCAGTACATTGAAGACCGGTCGATGGGGAAACACCATATATTTT.

CDR3 sequence (DNA): TGTGCCAGCAGCTTCTACAACAGGTGGGCCGAAGCTTTCTTT. It codes for CASSFYNRWAEAFF. This sequence joins TRBV5-4 and TRBJ1-1; D possibly corresponds to TRBD1 (5 bases). Trimming took 2 bases from V and 8 from J, leaving 16 bases between them. The CDR3 covers 14 residues. Germline lookup yields CDR1 SGHNT and CDR2 YYREEE (reference sequence).

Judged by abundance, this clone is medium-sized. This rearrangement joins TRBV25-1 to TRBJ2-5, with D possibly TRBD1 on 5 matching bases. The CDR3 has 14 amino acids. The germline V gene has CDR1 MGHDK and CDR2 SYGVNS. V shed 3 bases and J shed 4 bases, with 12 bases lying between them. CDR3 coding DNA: TGTGCCAGCAGTGATCCCAGCAGGGCAGAGACCCAGTACTTC. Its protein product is CASSDPSRAETQYF.

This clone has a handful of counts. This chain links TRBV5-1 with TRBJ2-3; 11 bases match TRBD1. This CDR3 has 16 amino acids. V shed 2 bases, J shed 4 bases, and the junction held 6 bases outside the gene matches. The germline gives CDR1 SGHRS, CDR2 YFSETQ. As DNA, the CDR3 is TGCGCCAGCAGCTTTTATGGACAGGGGGCGGCAGATACGCAGTATTTT. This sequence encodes CASSFYGQGAADTQYF.

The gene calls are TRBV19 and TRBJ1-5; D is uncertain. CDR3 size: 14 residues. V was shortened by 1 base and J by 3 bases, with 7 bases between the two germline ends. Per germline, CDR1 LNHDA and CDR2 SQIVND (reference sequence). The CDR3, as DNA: TGTGCCAGTAGTATAGGCGGATTCAATCAGCCCCAGCATTTT. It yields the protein CASSIGGFNQPQHF. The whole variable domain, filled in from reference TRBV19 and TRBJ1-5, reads DGGITQSPKYLFRKEGQNVTLSCEQNLNHDAMYWYRQDPGQGLRLIYYSQIVNDFQKGDIAEGYSVSREKKESFPLTVTSAQKNPTAFYLCASSIGGFNQPQHFGDGTRLSIL.

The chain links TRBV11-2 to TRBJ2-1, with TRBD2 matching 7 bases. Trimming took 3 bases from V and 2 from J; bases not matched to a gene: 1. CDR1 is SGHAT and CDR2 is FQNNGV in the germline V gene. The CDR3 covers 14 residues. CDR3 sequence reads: CASSLGGPYNEQFF. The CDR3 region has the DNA TGTGCCAGCAGCTTGGGAGGGCCCTACAATGAGCAGTTCTTC.

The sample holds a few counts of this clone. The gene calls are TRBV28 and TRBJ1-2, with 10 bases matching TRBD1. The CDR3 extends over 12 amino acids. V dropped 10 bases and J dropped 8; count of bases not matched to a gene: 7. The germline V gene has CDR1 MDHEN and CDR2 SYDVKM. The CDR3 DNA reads TGTGCCATCGAGGACAGGGGGGGAGGCTACACCTTC. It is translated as CAIEDRGGGYTF.

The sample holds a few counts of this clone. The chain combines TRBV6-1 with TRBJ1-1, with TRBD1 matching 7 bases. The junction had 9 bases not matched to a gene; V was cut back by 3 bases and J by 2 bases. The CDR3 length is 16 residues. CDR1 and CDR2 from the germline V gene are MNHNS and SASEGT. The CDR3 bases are TGTGCCAGCAGTGATTCGGGACAGCTAATTAACACTGAAGCTTTCTTT. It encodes CASSDSGQLINTEAFF.

This chain's CDR3 is CASSYASGKDTQYF. For the CDR3, the DNA is TGCGCCAGCAGCTACGCTAGCGGGAAAGATACGCAGTATTTT. The chain couples TRBV5-1 to TRBJ2-3; 9 bases fit TRBD2. Germline assignment: CDR1 SGHRS and CDR2 YFSETQ. This CDR3 comprises 14 residues. V lost 3 bases and J lost 5; bases outside the gene matches: 4.

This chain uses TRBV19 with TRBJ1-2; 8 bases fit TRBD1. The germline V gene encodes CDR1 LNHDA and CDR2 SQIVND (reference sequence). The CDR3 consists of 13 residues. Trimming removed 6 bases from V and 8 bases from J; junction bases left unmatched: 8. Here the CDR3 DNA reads TGTGCCAGTAGCAGGACAGGGAGAGAGGGCTACACCTTC. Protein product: CASSRTGREGYTF.

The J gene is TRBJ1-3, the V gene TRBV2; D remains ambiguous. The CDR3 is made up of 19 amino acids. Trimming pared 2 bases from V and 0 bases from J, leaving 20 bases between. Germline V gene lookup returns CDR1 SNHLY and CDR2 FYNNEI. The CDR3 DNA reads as TGTGCCAGCAGTGAAATTTCGGACCTCACTAAGAGCTCTGGAAACACCATATATTTT. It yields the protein CASSEISDLTKSSGNTIYF.

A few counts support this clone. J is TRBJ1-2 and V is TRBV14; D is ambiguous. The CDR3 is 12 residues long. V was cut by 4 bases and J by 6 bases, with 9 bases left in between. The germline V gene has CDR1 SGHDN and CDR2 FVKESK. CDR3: CASSRLGDGYTF. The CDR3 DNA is TGTGCCAGCAGCCGATTAGGCGATGGCTACACCTTC.

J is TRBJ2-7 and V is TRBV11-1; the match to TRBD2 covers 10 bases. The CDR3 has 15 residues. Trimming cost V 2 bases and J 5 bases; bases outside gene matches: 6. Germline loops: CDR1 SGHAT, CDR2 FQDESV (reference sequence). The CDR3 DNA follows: TGTGCCAGCAGCTTAAATAGCGGGAGGATAAACGAGCAGTACTTC. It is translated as CASSLNSGRINEQYF.

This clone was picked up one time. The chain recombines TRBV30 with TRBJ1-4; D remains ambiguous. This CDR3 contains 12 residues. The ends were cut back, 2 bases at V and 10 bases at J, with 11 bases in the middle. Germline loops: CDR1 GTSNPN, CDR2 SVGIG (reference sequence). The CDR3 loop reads CAWSLGAGKLFF. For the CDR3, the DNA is TGTGCCTGGAGTCTGGGTGCTGGAAAACTGTTTTTT.

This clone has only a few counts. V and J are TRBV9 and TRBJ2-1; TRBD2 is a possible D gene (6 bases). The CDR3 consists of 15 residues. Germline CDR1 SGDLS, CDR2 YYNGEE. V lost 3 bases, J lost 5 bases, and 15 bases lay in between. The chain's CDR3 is CASSDLASTHNEQFF. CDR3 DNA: TGTGCCAGCAGCGACCTAGCGTCTACCCACAATGAGCAGTTCTTC.

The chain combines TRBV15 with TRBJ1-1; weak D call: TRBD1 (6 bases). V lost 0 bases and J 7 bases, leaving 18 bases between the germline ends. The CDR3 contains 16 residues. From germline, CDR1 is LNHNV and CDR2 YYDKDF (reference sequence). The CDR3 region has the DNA TGTGCCACCAGCAGAGATTTGATACAGGGAGCGGGTGAAGCTTTCTTT. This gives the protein CATSRDLIQGAGEAFF. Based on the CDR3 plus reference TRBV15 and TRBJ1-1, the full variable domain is DAMVIQNPRYQVTQFGKPVTLSCSQTLNHNVMYWYQQKSSQAPKLLFHYYDKDFNNEADTPDNFQSRRPNTSFCFLDIRSPGLGDTAMYLCATSRDLIQGAGEAFFGQGTRLTVV.

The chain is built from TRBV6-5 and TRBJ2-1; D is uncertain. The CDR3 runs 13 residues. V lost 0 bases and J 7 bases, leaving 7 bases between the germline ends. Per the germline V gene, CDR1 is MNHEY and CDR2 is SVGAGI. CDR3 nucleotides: TGTGCCAGCAGTTACTCGCTAGGAAATGAGCAGTTCTTC. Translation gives CASSYSLGNEQFF.

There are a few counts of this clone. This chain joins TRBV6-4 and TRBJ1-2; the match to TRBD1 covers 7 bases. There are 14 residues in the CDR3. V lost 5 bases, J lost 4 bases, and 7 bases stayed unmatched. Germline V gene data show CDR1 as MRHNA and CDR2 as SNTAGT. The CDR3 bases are TGTGCCAGCAGTTCGGACAGGTCGAGCTATGGCTACACCTTC. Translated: CASSSDRSSYGYTF.

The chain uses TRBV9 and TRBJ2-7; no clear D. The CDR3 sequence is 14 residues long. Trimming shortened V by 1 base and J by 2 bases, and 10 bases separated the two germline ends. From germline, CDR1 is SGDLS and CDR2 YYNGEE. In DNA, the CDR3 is TGTGCCAGCAGCGTACGAGGTAGCCCCTACGAGCAGTACTTC. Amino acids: CASSVRGSPYEQYF.

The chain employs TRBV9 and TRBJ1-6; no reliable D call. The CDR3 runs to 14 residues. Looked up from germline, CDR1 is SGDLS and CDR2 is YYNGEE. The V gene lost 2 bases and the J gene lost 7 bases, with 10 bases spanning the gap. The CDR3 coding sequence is TGTGCCAGCAGCGTCGAGGCCCGCAATTCACCCCTCCACTTT. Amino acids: CASSVEARNSPLHF.